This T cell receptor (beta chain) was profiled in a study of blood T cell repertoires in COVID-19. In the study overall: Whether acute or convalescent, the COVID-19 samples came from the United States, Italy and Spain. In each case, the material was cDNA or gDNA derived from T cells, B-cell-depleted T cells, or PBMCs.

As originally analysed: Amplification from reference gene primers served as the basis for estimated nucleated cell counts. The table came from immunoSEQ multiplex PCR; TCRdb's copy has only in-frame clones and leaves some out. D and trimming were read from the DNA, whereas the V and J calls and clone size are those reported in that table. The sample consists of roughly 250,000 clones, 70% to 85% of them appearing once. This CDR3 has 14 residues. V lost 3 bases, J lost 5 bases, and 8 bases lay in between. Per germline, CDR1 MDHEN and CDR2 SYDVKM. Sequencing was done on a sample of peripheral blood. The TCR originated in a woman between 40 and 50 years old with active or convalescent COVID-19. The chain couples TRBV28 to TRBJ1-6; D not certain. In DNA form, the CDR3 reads TGTGCCAGCAGTTTTCGGGAGCATAATTCACCCCTCCACTTT. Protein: CASSFREHNSPLHF.